This T cell receptor (beta chain) was observed in a study of blood T cell repertoires in COVID-19. Across the study: Specimens from acute and convalescent COVID-19 originated in the United States, Italy and Spain.

Trimming removed 6 bases at V and 0 bases at J, with 5 bases between. There are 13 residues in the CDR3. Germline assignment: CDR1 SNHLY and CDR2 FYNNEI. Original analysis: Using reference gene primer amplification, nucleated cell counts were estimated. The data were produced by immunoSEQ multiplex PCR, yet TCRdb's version contains in-frame clones alone and is incomplete. Clone size and V and J calls were adopted from that table, with D and trimming inferred from the DNA. The repertoire holds a few hundred thousand clones, with approximately 87% as singletons. Cohort assignment relied on participant-reported clinical history.

Material: PBMCs or T cells enriched from blood (not recorded which). The chain employs TRBV2 and TRBJ1-4, with D uncertain. The clonotype comes from a woman aged 45-65 years who had recovered from COVID-19. The CDR3: CASRFTTNEKLFF. As DNA, the CDR3 is TGTGCCAGCAGATTTACAACTAATGAAAAACTGTTTTTT.